A selection of T cell receptor beta chains follows, all from one sample in a study of T cells in Graves' hyperthyroidism and ophthalmopathy. Using its own MiXCR run on the multiplex PCR reads, TCRdb lists one record per CDR3 protein. The sample has about 620,000 distinct CDR3 sequences, roughly 15% seen once. Sequencing input: blood. These receptor sequences come from a woman in her thirties with Graves' hyperthyroidism. Each CDR3 is given with its conserved first and last residue. The order of the fields is V gene, D gene, J gene, clone size, CDR3 DNA, CDR3 protein. A D gene is named only where the DNA matches it firmly. Size is omitted from some rows. Given values are once, few, many or a class for expanded clones.

>TRBV11-2|.|TRBJ2-4|.
TGTGCCAGCGGCCCCAGAACGGCAGTCAAAAACATTCAGTACTTC
CASGPRTAVKNIQYF
>TRBV6-1|.|TRBJ1-1|.
TGTGCCAGCAGTTATGCCGACACTGAAGCTTTCTTT
CASSYADTEAFF
>TRBV9|.|TRBJ2-5|.
TGTGCCAGCAGCGTTGGGAAAGGAGAGACCCAGTACTTC
CASSVGKGETQYF
>TRBV28|TRBD2|TRBJ2-7|many
TGTGCCAGCAGTGGCGCCGGGACTAGCGGGAGGGCCCGGTCCTACGAGCAGTACTTC
CASSGAGTSGRARSYEQYF
>TRBV19|.|TRBJ2-1|.
TGTGCCACCTACGGATTGGGCTCCAACAATGAGCAGTTCTTC
CATYGLGSNNEQFF
>TRBV24-1|.|TRBJ1-2|few
TGTGCCACCAGTGAGACAAAAGATGGCTACACCTTC
CATSETKDGYTF
>TRBV12-3/TRBV12-4|TRBD2|TRBJ2-2|few
TGTGCCAGCAGTTCCGGGACTAGCGGATACACCGGGGAGCTGTTTTTT
CASSSGTSGYTGELFF
>TRBV7-2|TRBD1|TRBJ2-7|.
TGTGCCAGCAGCTTAGATGGAAGGACAGGGGGCGTCTCCTACGAGCAGTACTTC
CASSLDGRTGGVSYEQYF
>TRBV12-3/TRBV12-4|.|TRBJ1-2|many
TGTGCCAGCAGTTTAGCGACGGACAGCCGTATCTATGGCTACACCTTC
CASSLATDSRIYGYTF
>TRBV6-6|.|TRBJ2-1|.
TGTGCCAGCAGTTTGGAGCTCCATGAGCAGTTCTTC
CASSLELHEQFF
>TRBV18|TRBD1|TRBJ2-1|.
TGTGCCAGCTCACCAGCGGGACAGGGATACAATGAGCAGTTCTTC
CASSPAGQGYNEQFF
>TRBV11-3|TRBD2|TRBJ2-3|many
TGTGCCAGCAGTTCCCTAGCGGGAGCGGCAGATACGCAGTATTTT
CASSSLAGAADTQYF
>TRBV7-9|TRBD2|TRBJ2-1|few
TGTGCCAGCAGCCCCCCGACCGGGAGGGCCTGGAATGAGCAGTTCTTC
CASSPPTGRAWNEQFF
>TRBV29-1|TRBD1|TRBJ1-5|many
TGCAGCGTTAGGGACAGGGGGTCGGATCAGCCCCAGCATTTT
CSVRDRGSDQPQHF
>TRBV30|TRBD2|TRBJ2-1|.
TGTGCCTGGAGTAGTGCGGGAGGCAATGAGCAGTTCTTC
CAWSSAGGNEQFF
>TRBV10-3|.|TRBJ2-2|.
TGTGCCATCAGTGCCAGGTCCATCGGGGAGCTGTTTTTT
CAISARSIGELFF
>TRBV3-1|.|TRBJ2-5|few
TGTGCCAGCAGCCAAGGAAGGCAGGCCCAAGAGACCCAGTACTTC
CASSQGRQAQETQYF
>TRBV20-1|TRBD1|TRBJ1-5|.
TGCAGTCACAGGGGACTTAGCAATCAGCCCCAGCATTTT
CSHRGLSNQPQHF
>TRBV7-3|TRBD2|TRBJ2-2|.
TGTGCCAGCAGCCGCCGTTCGGCGGGAGGGCCCAACACCGGGGAGCTGTTTTTT
CASSRRSAGGPNTGELFF
>TRBV12-3/TRBV12-4|TRBD2|TRBJ2-3|many
TGTGCCAGCAGCGCTGGACTAGCGGGGGCAGATACGCAGTATTTT
CASSAGLAGADTQYF
>TRBV7-9|TRBD1|TRBJ2-4|.
TGTGCCAGCAGCCCACCCAGACAGGGTTCCAAAAACATTCAGTACTTC
CASSPPRQGSKNIQYF
>TRBV5-1|TRBD2|TRBJ2-7|few
TGCGCCAGCAGCTGGGAGGGCTACGAGCAGTACTTC
CASSWEGYEQYF
>TRBV27|.|TRBJ2-7|few
TGTGCCAGCAGTTTATCGGGGGGCAGATTCTACGAGCAGTACTTC
CASSLSGGRFYEQYF
>TRBV30|.|TRBJ1-5|few
TGTGCCTGGAGTACGCCAGGGTGGTATAGCAATCAGCCCCAGCATTTT
CAWSTPGWYSNQPQHF
>TRBV20-1|TRBD2|TRBJ2-7|many
TGCAGTGCTAGAGGGCTAGCGGCCACCTACGAGCAGTACTTC
CSARGLAATYEQYF
>TRBV18|TRBD2|TRBJ2-2|few
TGTGCCAGCTCACCTCGCGGGAGCGGGGAGCTGTTTTTT
CASSPRGSGELFF
>TRBV2|.|TRBJ1-1|many
TGTGCCAGCAGTGAATTAAGGGCGATGAACACTGAAGCTTTCTTT
CASSELRAMNTEAFF
>TRBV3-1|TRBD1|TRBJ1-2|many
TGTGCCAGCAGCCAAGATGGGACAGGCCTATGGTATGGCTACACCTTC
CASSQDGTGLWYGYTF
>TRBV6-4|TRBD2|TRBJ2-7|many
TGTGCCAGCAGTGACTCTTTGGTAGCGGGAGCGACCTACGAGCAGTACTTC
CASSDSLVAGATYEQYF
>TRBV18|TRBD2|TRBJ2-1|.
TGTGCCAGCTCAGTACTAGCGGGAGGTTCCAATGAGCAGTTCTTC
CASSVLAGGSNEQFF
>TRBV30|.|TRBJ2-7|few
TGTGCCTGGAGTGTAAAGTACGAGCAGTACTTC
CAWSVKYEQYF